This T cell receptor (beta chain) was recorded in a study of cytomegalovirus exposure and HLA in healthy donors. This PCR relied on a set of 60 Vbeta primers and 13 Jbeta primers. Some clones are missing from TCRdb's copy, which holds only in-frame ones; the method was immunoSEQ multiplex PCR. The sample shows over 65,000 clones, approximately 71% of them seen only once. The length of the CDR3 is 14 residues. J lost 6 bases, V lost 2 bases, and 4 bases had no gene match. Germline CDR1 reads LNHDA; CDR2 reads SQIVND (reference sequence). Study-level points and caveats: Later analysis placed DRB1 highest and HLA-C lowest in TCR association rates, which differed by HLA locus.

Comment on this clone: Its specificity is unknown.

This receptor was taken from a middle-aged man in good health and CMV-seronegative. The specimen sequenced was PBMCs. The rearrangement uses TRBV19 and TRBJ2-7; 10 positions agree with TRBD1. CDR3 protein: CASSITGTGAEQYF. The CDR3 coding sequence is TGTGCCAGTAGTATAACCGGGACAGGGGCCGAGCAGTACTTC.